This TCR beta chain is from a study of blood T cell repertoires in COVID-19. Study-level background: The United States, Italy and Spain provided the acute and convalescent COVID-19 samples. T cells, B-cell-depleted T cells, or PBMCs provided the cDNA or gDNA that served as material.

Trimming stripped 4 bases from V and 4 bases from J, with 12 bases between. CDR3 length equals 14 residues. Germline V gene data show CDR1 as SGHKS and CDR2 as YYEKEE (reference sequence). Sequencing was performed with immunoSEQ multiplex PCR; in TCRdb, only in-frame clones are kept and a portion is missing. The data contain approximately 240,000 clones, 86% of them seen just once; the ten biggest clones take up approximately 2.8%. This TCR was recovered from a woman aged 45 to 65 in a cohort exposed to, infected with or recovered from COVID-19 (not recorded which). This chain joins TRBV5-5 and TRBJ1-3, with a tentative D call TRBD1 (5 bases). The sample taken for sequencing was PBMCs or T cells enriched from blood (not recorded which). In nucleotides, the CDR3 is TGTGCCAGCAGCCCCGGGGGGGTAGGAAACACCATATATTTT. Its protein is CASSPGGVGNTIYF.